Here is one T cell receptor (beta chain) with its context. Its specificity is unknown. The data stem from a study of cytomegalovirus exposure and HLA in healthy donors. V was shortened by 5 bases and J by 0 bases, with 14 bases between the two germline ends. From germline, CDR1 is MDHEN and CDR2 SYDVKM. The CDR3 loop spans 17 amino acids. Study-wide results and limits: The likely origin of a cluster of highly shared sequence variants was a sequencing artifact. Overall, roughly 170 TCR beta chains were annotated as cytomegalovirus-associated. Clonal expansion, a later analysis showed, was greater in HLA-associated TCR beta chains than in equally common others. When presence/absence was analysed, sequencing depth was taken to be roughly uniform across donors.

The PCR used 60 Vbeta and 13 Jbeta primers. Only in-frame clones appear in the TCRdb table, and some are missing; sequencing was by immunoSEQ multiplex PCR. This sample has under 150,000 clones, with about three quarters found just once. The V gene is TRBV28, the J gene TRBJ1-6; D perhaps matches TRBD1 (5 bases). This sequence was found in a woman aged 35 to 49 in good health and CMV-seronegative. Sequencing was carried out using PBMCs. The CDR3 DNA reads as TGTGCCAGCAGTGACAGTTTCTCAAGCTCCTATAATTCACCCCTCCACTTT. Its protein is CASSDSFSSSYNSPLHF.